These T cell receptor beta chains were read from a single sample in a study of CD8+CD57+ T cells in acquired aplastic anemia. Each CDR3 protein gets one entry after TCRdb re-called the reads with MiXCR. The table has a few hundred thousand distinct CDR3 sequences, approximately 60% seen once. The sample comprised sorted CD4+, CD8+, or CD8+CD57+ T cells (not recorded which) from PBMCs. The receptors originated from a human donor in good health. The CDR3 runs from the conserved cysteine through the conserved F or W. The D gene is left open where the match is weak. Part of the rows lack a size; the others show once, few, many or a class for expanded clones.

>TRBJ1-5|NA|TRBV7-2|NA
CASPDSVNQPQHF
TGTGCCAGCCCTGACAGTGTAAATCAGCCCCAGCATTTT
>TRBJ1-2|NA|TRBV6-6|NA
CASSYLTLEADNYGYTF
TGTGCCAGCAGTTACCTTACCCTGGAAGCCGATAACTATGGCTACACCTTC
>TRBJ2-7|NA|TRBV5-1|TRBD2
CASSWTLAGEGYEQYF
TGCGCCAGCAGCTGGACACTAGCGGGAGAAGGGTACGAGCAGTACTTC
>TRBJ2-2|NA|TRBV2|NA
CASTRVRHGELFF
TGTGCCAGCACCCGGGTTCGTCATGGGGAGCTGTTTTTT
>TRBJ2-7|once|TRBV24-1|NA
CATSEPRGEQYF
TGTGCCACCAGTGAACCCAGGGGCGAGCAGTACTTC
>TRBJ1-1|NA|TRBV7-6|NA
CASSFPSENTEAFF
TGTGCCAGCAGCTTCCCTTCAGAGAACACTGAAGCTTTCTTT
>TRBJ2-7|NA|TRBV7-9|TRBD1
CASSSSDREREQYF
TGTGCCAGCAGCTCCTCTGACAGGGAGCGGGAGCAGTACTTC
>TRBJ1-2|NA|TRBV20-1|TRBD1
CSASGQGYGYTF
TGCAGTGCTAGCGGACAGGGGTATGGCTACACCTTC
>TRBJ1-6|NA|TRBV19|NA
CASSAGMNSPLHF
TGTGCCAGCAGCGCCGGGATGAATTCACCCCTCCACTTT
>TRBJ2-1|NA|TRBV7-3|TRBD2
CASSSLLAGGNEQSF
TGTGCCAGCAGCTCCCTTCTAGCGGGAGGGAATGAGCAGTCCTTC
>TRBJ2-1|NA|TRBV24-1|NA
CATSDVLPHTLNEQFF
TGTGCCACCAGTGACGTCCTACCTCATACTTTAAATGAGCAGTTCTTC
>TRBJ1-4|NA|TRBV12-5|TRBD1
CASSLRTGDEKLFF
TGTGCCAGCAGTTTGAGGACAGGGGATGAAAAACTGTTTTTT
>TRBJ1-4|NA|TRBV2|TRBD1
CASSSLDRELSYEKLFF
TGTGCCAGCAGTAGCCTGGACAGGGAGCTGTCCTATGAAAAACTGTTTTTT
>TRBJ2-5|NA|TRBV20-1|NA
CSARERDRETQYF
TGCAGTGCTAGAGAGCGGGACAGAGAGACCCAGTACTTC
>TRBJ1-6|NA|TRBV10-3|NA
CAISDGPGKGSPLHF
TGTGCCATCAGTGATGGTCCAGGGAAGGGTTCACCCCTCCACTTT
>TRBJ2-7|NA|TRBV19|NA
CASSISVSRYEQYF
TGTGCCAGTAGTATAAGTGTTAGCCGTTACGAGCAGTACTTC
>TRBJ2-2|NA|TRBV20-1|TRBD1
CSARGGQGTTGELFF
TGCAGTGCTAGGGGGGGACAGGGGACCACCGGGGAGCTGTTTTTT
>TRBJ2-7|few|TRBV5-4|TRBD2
CASSLTSDPSYEQYF
TGTGCCAGCAGCCTCACTAGCGACCCTTCCTACGAGCAGTACTTC
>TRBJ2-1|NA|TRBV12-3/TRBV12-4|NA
CASNGYNEQFF
TGTGCCAGCAATGGGTACAATGAGCAGTTCTTC
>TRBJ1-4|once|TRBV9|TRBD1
CASSSTGTGANEKLFF
TGTGCCAGCAGCTCGACCGGGACAGGGGCAAATGAAAAACTGTTTTTT
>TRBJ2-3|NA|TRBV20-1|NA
CSARFGGAGTDTQYF
TGCAGTGCTAGATTTGGGGGGGCCGGGACAGATACGCAGTATTTT
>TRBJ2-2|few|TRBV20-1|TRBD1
CSASSGTGEAGELFF
TGCAGTGCTAGCTCCGGGACAGGGGAGGCCGGGGAGCTGTTTTTT
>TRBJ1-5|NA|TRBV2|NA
CASSGWGNQPQHF
TGTGCCAGCAGTGGTTGGGGAAATCAGCCCCAGCATTTT
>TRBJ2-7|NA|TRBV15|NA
CATSKSGLYSYEQYF
TGTGCCACCTCAAAATCAGGGTTATACTCCTACGAGCAGTACTTC
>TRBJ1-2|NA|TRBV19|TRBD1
CASSMEGQGTYGYTF
TGTGCCAGTAGTATGGAGGGACAGGGGACCTATGGCTACACCTTC
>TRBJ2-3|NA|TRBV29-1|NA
CSVETVGGTQYF
TGCAGCGTTGAAACCGTCGGTGGTACGCAGTATTTT
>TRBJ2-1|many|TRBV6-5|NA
CASSYQKTPSNEQFF
TGTGCCAGCAGTTACCAAAAAACTCCGAGCAATGAGCAGTTCTTC
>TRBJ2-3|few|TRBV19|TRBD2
CASSKTGTSGADEQYF
TGTGCCAGTAGCAAGACCGGGACTAGCGGGGCAGATGAGCAGTATTTT
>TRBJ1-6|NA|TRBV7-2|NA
CASSSGPENSPLHF
TGTGCCAGCAGCAGTGGGCCGGAGAATTCACCCCTCCACTTT
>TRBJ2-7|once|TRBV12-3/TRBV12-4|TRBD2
CASSLIAGGRDEQYF
TGTGCCAGCAGTCTTATAGCGGGGGGGCGCGACGAGCAGTACTTC
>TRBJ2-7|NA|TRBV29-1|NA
CSVISGLFEQYF
TGCAGCGTTATATCGGGCCTTTTCGAGCAGTACTTC
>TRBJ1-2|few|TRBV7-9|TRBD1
CAGIDRGRSYTF
TGTGCCGGAATCGACAGGGGGCGAAGCTACACCTTC
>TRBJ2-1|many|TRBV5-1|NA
CASSYGLEQFF
TGCGCCAGCAGCTACGGACTAGAGCAGTTCTTC
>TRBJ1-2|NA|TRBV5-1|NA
CASHGGPFYGYTF
TGTGCCAGCCACGGGGGGCCTTTCTATGGCTACACCTTC
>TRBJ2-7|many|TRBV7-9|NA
CASSPGTINYEQYF
TGTGCCAGCAGCCCCGGGACGATAAACTACGAGCAGTACTTC
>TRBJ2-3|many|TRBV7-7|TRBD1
CASSEGVGQGTDTQYF
TGTGCCAGCAGCGAAGGGGTCGGACAGGGTACAGATACGCAGTATTTT
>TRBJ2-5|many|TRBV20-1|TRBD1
CSARVHRDRWRETQYF
TGCAGTGCTAGAGTTCACCGGGACAGGTGGAGAGAGACCCAGTACTTC
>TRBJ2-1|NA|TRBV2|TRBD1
CASSEALDRGYNEQFF
TGTGCCAGCAGTGAAGCGCTGGACAGGGGTTACAATGAGCAGTTCTTC
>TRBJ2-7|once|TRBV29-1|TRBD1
CGVSDRGSYEQYF
TGCGGCGTCTCGGACAGGGGATCCTACGAGCAGTACTTC
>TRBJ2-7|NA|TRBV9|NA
CASSVAATDHEQYF
TGTGCCAGCAGCGTAGCTGCGACAGATCACGAGCAGTACTTC
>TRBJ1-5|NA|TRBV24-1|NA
CATSDLSTSPQHF
TGTGCCACCAGTGATTTGTCAACCTCGCCCCAGCATTTT
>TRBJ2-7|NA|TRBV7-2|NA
CASSPPNYEQYF
TGTGCCAGCAGCCCACCTAACTACGAGCAGTACTTC